What follows are 17 T cell receptor beta chains derived from one specimen sequenced in a study of response to subunit inactivated influenza vaccine. Using its own MiXCR run on the RT-PCR reads, TCRdb lists one record per CDR3 protein. The table has hundreds of thousands of distinct CDR3 sequences, approximately 17% seen once. The material was PBMCs from blood, obtained 5 days after vaccination. These receptors all come from a man aged 50 to 60 who received an inactivated influenza vaccine.

V is TRBV7-9 and J is TRBJ2-1; 8 bases match TRBD1. The CDR3 sequence is 13 residues long. V was clipped by 5 bases and J by 13 bases; unmatched bases: 10. The germline V gene encodes CDR1 SEHNR and CDR2 FQNEAQ (reference sequence). The CDR3 DNA is TGTGCCAGCAGCCAAACAGGGGGTTCTCATCAGTTCTTC. This codes for CASSQTGGSHQFF.

This chain connects TRBV7-2 to TRBJ2-7, with 7 nucleotides matching TRBD2. The germline V gene encodes CDR1 SGHTA and CDR2 FQGNSA. V shed 5 bases, J shed 0 bases, and the junction held 4 bases outside the gene matches. The CDR3 totals 14 residues. CDR3 amino acids: CASSVSGHSYEQYF. The CDR3 nucleotides are TGTGCCAGCAGCGTTAGCGGGCACTCCTACGAGCAGTACTTC.

This clonotype has more than one count but fewer than ten. The chain combines TRBV7-8 with TRBJ1-5; 7 positions agree with TRBD1. The CDR3 has 16 amino acids. The V segment lost 6 bases and the J segment 6 bases; nucleotides outside the gene matches: 14. Germline loops: CDR1 SGHVS, CDR2 FQNEAQ. The CDR3 region has the DNA TGTGCCAGCAGTAAAGAGGGGGCCCGCGTAGGTCAGCCCCAGCATTTT. Amino acids: CASSKEGARVGQPQHF.

The genes are TRBV6-2 or TRBV6-3 and TRBJ2-2; TRBD2 aligns across 9 bases. CDR1 is MNHEY and CDR2 is SVGEGT in the germline V gene. V shed 7 bases, J shed 6 bases, and the junction held 6 bases outside the gene matches. This CDR3 region has 14 residues. This chain's CDR3 is CASTPSGKSGELFF. CDR3 nucleotides: TGTGCCAGCACCCCTAGCGGGAAGTCCGGGGAGCTGTTTTTT.

The sample holds a few counts of this clonotype. The chain combines TRBV28 with TRBJ2-3; TRBD1 might be the D (6 bases). V lost 3 bases to trimming and J lost 8 bases, with 15 bases between them. In germline, CDR1 is MDHEN, CDR2 SYDVKM. The CDR3 runs to 14 residues. The CDR3 here is CASSLPLTRGTQYF. The CDR3 coding sequence is TGTGCCAGCAGTTTGCCGCTCACCAGGGGTACGCAGTATTTT.

This clonotype was found many times. The V gene is TRBV12-3 or TRBV12-4, the J gene TRBJ1-6; D unclear. Between the trimmed V and J ends, which lost 4 bases and 7 bases, there was a span of 5 bases. The CDR3 is 12 residues long. CDR3 sequence: CASSSLNSPLHF. CDR3 in DNA: TGTGCCAGCAGTTCCCTGAATTCACCCCTCCACTTT.

Only a few counts were recorded for this clonotype. This chain uses TRBV10-3 with TRBJ1-2; D remains unclear. V lost 0 bases to trimming and J lost 1 base, with 3 bases between them. Germline-derived CDR1 and CDR2 are ENHRY and SYGVKD. The CDR3 spans 13 residues. The chain's CDR3 is CAISESHNYGYTF. Written as DNA, the CDR3 is TGTGCCATCAGTGAGTCGCATAACTATGGCTACACCTTC.

The V call is TRBV27, the J call TRBJ2-7; TRBD1 aligns across 9 bases. Germline-derived CDR1 and CDR2 are MNHEY and SMNVEV (reference sequence). This CDR3 spans 14 amino acids. The V and J ends lost 1 base and 3 bases, in that order; junction bases with no gene match: 1. The CDR3 DNA is TGTGCCAGCAGTTTATTGGGACAGGGCTACGAGCAGTACTTC. Translated, it gives CASSLLGQGYEQYF.

The chain links TRBV20-1 to TRBJ2-3; TRBD1 matches at 9 bases. With V trimmed by 1 base and J by 0 bases, 8 bases remained unmatched. Germline CDR1 is DFQATT and CDR2 is SNEGSKA (reference sequence). The CDR3 loop spans 17 amino acids. The CDR3 loop is CSARGWDRAMSTDTQYF. In nucleotides, the CDR3 is TGCAGTGCTAGAGGATGGGACAGGGCAATGAGCACAGATACGCAGTATTTT.

The chain carries TRBV19 and TRBJ2-1; D is undetermined. The CDR3 is 12 residues long. V dropped 9 bases and J dropped 7 bases, with 13 bases sitting between them. Germline assignment: CDR1 LNHDA and CDR2 SQIVND (reference sequence). DNA of the CDR3: TGTGCCAGCGCCGACTTGGGGAATGAGCAGTTCTTC. This translates into CASADLGNEQFF. The variable domain in full, with the rest retrieved from reference TRBV19 and TRBJ2-1, is DGGITQSPKYLFRKEGQNVTLSCEQNLNHDAMYWYRQDPGQGLRLIYYSQIVNDFQKGDIAEGYSVSREKKESFPLTVTSAQKNPTAFYLCASADLGNEQFFGPGTRLTVL.

This clonotype was recorded at least ten times. J is TRBJ2-1 and V is TRBV5-6, with 12 bases fitting TRBD2. Germline CDR1 reads SGHDT; CDR2 reads YYEEEE. The CDR3 totals 15 residues. The V and J ends lost 4 bases and 15 bases, in that order; junction bases with no gene match: 14. CDR3 nucleotides: TGTGCCAGCAGCCCGCTAGCGGGAGGGAAGGACATGTGGTTCTTC. It translates to CASSPLAGGKDMWFF.

This chain connects TRBV27 to TRBJ2-1; 8 positions agree with TRBD1. The CDR3 is 15 residues long. The V gene end was trimmed by 6 bases and the J gene end by 9 bases; junction bases not matched to a gene: 13. Germline CDR1 and CDR2: MNHEY and SMNVEV (reference sequence). This CDR3 is CASRGQGPLPGEQFF. As DNA, the CDR3 is TGTGCCAGCAGAGGACAGGGTCCCCTTCCGGGTGAGCAGTTCTTC.

This clonotype was counted a few times. V gene TRBV7-9 combines with J gene TRBJ1-6; D unresolved. Germline CDR1 is SEHNR and CDR2 is FQNEAQ (reference sequence). V was clipped by 5 bases and J by 8 bases, with 22 bases between them. This CDR3 comprises 17 residues. This CDR3 is CASSPKYGLKRDSPLHF. DNA for the CDR3: TGTGCCAGCAGCCCGAAATATGGCCTTAAGAGGGATTCACCCCTCCACTTT.

This clonotype was counted a few times. The chain has TRBV6-2 or TRBV6-3 and TRBJ2-1; D is unclear. From germline, CDR1 is MNHEY and CDR2 SVGEGT. The CDR3 has 18 residues. Trimming took 5 bases from V and 7 from J, leaving 27 bases between them. The DNA for the CDR3 is TGTGCCAGCAGTGGAGTGGGGTTTGGTCCCAATCCCTGGAATGAGCAGTTCTTC. The encoded protein is CASSGVGFGPNPWNEQFF.

This clonotype appeared a few times. V usage is TRBV4-2 and J usage is TRBJ2-7, with 7 bases fitting TRBD1. This CDR3 has 19 amino acids. The V gene's germline CDR1 is LGHNA and CDR2 YNFKEQ. Trimming at V came to 0 bases and at J to 1 base, leaving 15 bases not matched to a gene. CDR3 region: CASSQEGLRQGELSYEQYF. The CDR3 region has the DNA TGTGCCAGCAGCCAAGAAGGCCTCCGACAGGGAGAATTGTCCTACGAGCAGTACTTC.

This clonotype has at least ten counts. The chain is built from TRBV20-1 and TRBJ1-4, with D unclear. The V end lost 1 base, the J end lost 4 bases, and 7 bases lay between the germline ends. The CDR3 has 13 residues. In germline, CDR1 is DFQATT, CDR2 SNEGSKA (reference sequence). CDR3 region: CSARGRINEKLFF. CDR3 in DNA: TGCAGTGCTAGAGGACGGATTAATGAAAAACTGTTTTTT.

This clonotype was found many times. The CDR3: CASSQVSSASGSFNNEQFF. CDR3 nucleotides: TGTGCCAGCAGCCAAGTGTCTTCGGCTAGCGGGAGTTTTAACAATGAGCAGTTCTTC. The rearrangement uses TRBV4-2 and TRBJ2-1; 10 nucleotides agree with TRBD2. The CDR3 runs to 19 residues. The germline V gene encodes CDR1 LGHNA and CDR2 YNFKEQ. V lost 1 base, J lost 5 bases, and 14 bases stayed unmatched.